This T cell receptor (beta chain) comes out of a study of cytomegalovirus exposure and HLA in healthy donors (dated by TCRdb to about 2017). In the study overall: An earlier analysis of roughly 500 of the donors reported more than 250 Gb of sequence data and 117 million unique TCR beta sequences from some 180 million T cells. The number of typed donors differed by locus: about 620-640 for A, B, C, DRB1 and DQB1; some 500 for DQA1; approximately 600 for DPA1; and about 450 for DPB1. The genetic ancestry cluster associated with self-reported Caucasian donors included around 76% of the approximately 430 genotyped donors. HLA typing included class I and class II loci at four-digit resolution. Rather than drawing on any new phenotypic data, the later analysis identified candidate immune exposures from TCR beta sequences and the way those sequences occurred across donors. To predict cytomegalovirus infection status, the study brought together high-throughput TCR immunosequencing, statistical association of individual TCRs with disease status, and machine learning. Donor age, sex, ethnicity and CMV serostatus were compiled together with the repertoire data. Every repertoire in the discovery cohort had been generated on one and the same sequencing platform. The study used immunosequencing to profile the T cell repertoires of about 670 subjects and linked those repertoires to cytomegalovirus serostatus. Approximately 300 gigabases of sequencing data and roughly 80 million unique TCR sequences made up an early release that covered several hundred HLA-typed donors. In a later analysis, previously published TCR beta repertoires from several hundred donors were re-analyzed and high-resolution HLA genotyping was added so that TCR occurrence patterns could be studied. A few DR-DQ haplotypes were treated as single units for association and clustering because of strong linkage in the cohort. An earlier analysis of approximately 500 of the donors applied high-throughput TCR beta sequencing to assess whether each TCR beta V gene segment acted as functional or pseudogenic. Genome-wide SNP genotypes for about 60% of the roughly 700 donors were used in a later genetic analysis, which treated that subset as a discovery cohort. A separate validation cohort of roughly 130 different subjects was used in addition to the roughly 700-subject first cohort. The study aimed to test whether cataloging public T cell receptors could reveal signatures of past pathogen exposure. On average, roughly 250,000 unique TCR beta nucleotide sequences were sequenced per donor among about 400 genotyped donors of the cohort, with 15% to 20% of those sequences being non-productive. Overall study outcomes, separate from this receptor: A further reported finding was that TCR beta sequences accurately predicted the HLA-A and HLA-B alleles for most subjects in the first cohort. A cluster of highly shared sequence variants was judged likely to represent a technical artifact of the sequencing pipeline. In a later analysis, TCR association rates were found to vary across HLA loci, with the most associated TCRs seen for DRB1 alleles and the fewest for HLA-C alleles. In the study, roughly 160 TCR beta chains were listed as associated with cytomegalovirus. It was suggested by the authors that the approach could potentially be generalized to other disease states and immunological phenotypes. In both the original and validation cohorts, the classifier was reported to diagnose cytomegalovirus status with high specificity and sensitivity. A later analysis found that HLA-associated TCR beta chains were more clonally expanded and had lower generation probabilities than equally common non-associated chains. Only TCR beta chains were sequenced in this cohort, and the absence of alpha or paired-chain data limited detectable features. A later genetic analysis associated a missense DCLRE1C variant with V-gene and J-gene trimming of TCR beta chains, and an independent cohort replicated the association. A later analysis found that most CMV-associated TCR beta chains appeared HLA-restricted, with HLA associations seemingly driven largely by CMV exposure. Presence/absence analyses assumed roughly uniform sequencing depth across donors, an assumption that may not hold. A later analysis associated about 16,000 TCR beta sequences with specific HLA alleles at a false discovery rate of 0.05. While some public TCRs were present in many individuals, most TCR sequences turned up only very rarely across donors. In a later analysis, several top co-occurrence clusters were reported to appear linked to parvovirus B19, influenza, CMV and Epstein-Barr virus. CMV serostatus was the only immune exposure information available for the cohort. Correlated functional status among segregating V segments might reflect linkage disequilibrium, but an unknown experimental factor could not be ruled out. About 17 rarely observed V segments, including chromosome 9 orphons, were excluded from the earlier analysis of just under 600 of the donors because counts were too low. Some IMGT-functional V segments, including TRBV6-2 and TRBV6-3, could not be distinguished by the 87-base-pair reads and were therefore excluded. HLA typing was unavailable for some donors at each locus, so association tests used only the typed subset. Assigning TCR associations to individual alleles was difficult when HLA alleles, especially DR and DQ, strongly co-occurred. According to a later genetic analysis, donors in an Asian-associated ancestry cluster had fewer N-insertions in productive TCRs than the approximately 650-donor mean. Broadly in line with IMGT annotations, most TCR beta V segments showed up in productive rearrangements about 87% or about 30% of the time in an earlier analysis of 450 to 750 of the donors. In vitro tests confirmed that a few of the cytomegalovirus-associated TCR beta chains recognize cytomegalovirus antigens.

With regard to this clone: This receptor's antigen is unknown. Base-call qualities are not available, and no considerably larger clone is one nucleotide away.

The cohort was made up of approximately 700 healthy bone marrow donors. Cohort members were all nominally healthy when sampled, although unrecorded immune exposures were likely present. The donor tested CMV seronegative, placing the donor among the roughly 350 seronegative members of the cohort. A peripheral blood sample was provided by each donor, and peripheral blood mononuclear cells were used for TCR beta sequencing. The Qiagen DNeasy Blood Extraction Kit was used to extract genomic DNA from the blood cell samples. The germline V gene sets CDR1 to SGHDN and CDR2 to FVKESK. The CDR3 runs 14 residues from the cysteine to the phenylalanine. Only the CDR3 region is kept as DNA, spanning 42 bases read in frame from base 1. The junction shows trimming of 4 bases on V and 6 bases on J, and the gene matches do not reach 9 bases of it. Libraries were prepared through the immunoSEQ multiplex PCR assay. A mixture of 60 forward primers for TCR Vbeta segments and 13 reverse primers for TCR Jbeta segments was used in the multiplex PCR. A multiplex PCR assay on genomic DNA amplified the CDR3 region of rearranged TCR beta genes. The Illumina HiSeq System was used to sequence the amplified TCR beta libraries as 87-base-pair reads. In the paper's pipeline: Across the 700 or so repertoires, a later analysis counted tens of millions of unique TCR beta chains, roughly 11 million of which were shared by at least two donors. To remove PCR and sequencing errors, raw reads were error-corrected and collapsed into unique sequences using a nearest-neighbor algorithm that merged closely related sequences. To assign V, D and J gene segments, CDR3 sequences were aligned to IMGT reference sequences. For a sequence to be retained, a match of at least six nucleotides to both a V gene segment and a J gene segment was required. Rearrangements were classified as productive when the CDR3 lacked stop codons and remained in frame with V and J, and all other rearrangements were classified as non-productive. CDR3 was defined by IMGT convention, running from the second conserved V-encoded cysteine to the conserved J-encoded phenylalanine. The earlier analysis of 587 of the donors excluded sequences that lacked an unambiguous match to a single V gene segment. An earlier analysis of approximately 590 of the donors classified V segments as functional when productive rearrangements were above 56.7% and as segregating when the standard deviation between donors was above 5%. To diagnose cytomegalovirus status from the catalog of TCR beta chain sequences, a statistical classification framework was built. A later analysis assigned V and J genes by comparing TCR nucleotide sequences with IMGT/GENE-DB human TR gene sequences. In a later analysis, CDR3 sequences and most-parsimonious VDJ recombination scenarios were assigned using the TCRdist pipeline. In a later analysis, each TCR beta chain was defined by its CDR3 amino acid sequence together with its V-gene family, and reads without a unique V-gene family were excluded. To address suspected cross-contamination and a sequencing artifact, a later analysis removed 550 to 750 highly shared, low-generation-probability nucleotide sequences. A later analysis calculated a clonal expansion index for each public chain from normalized within-repertoire ranks of inferred template counts. In a later analysis, generation probabilities were computed using a VDJ recombination model fitted to out-of-frame rearrangements, and the results were checked against IGoR. A later analysis scored TCR-TCR, TCR-HLA and TCR-CMV co-occurrence with hypergeometric tests, applying a repertoire-size bias correction to TCR pairs. False discovery rates were estimated in a later analysis by permuting HLA or CMV assignments 20 times. A later analysis grouped co-occurring TCRs with DBSCAN, adding TCRdist sequence similarity when clustering within HLA-allele-positive subsets. Repertoires with fewer than 30,000 or more than 120,000 public chains were left out of co-occurrence clustering, as were four to six repertoires with anomalous nucleotide sharing. The source is immuneACCESS, and TCRdb retained only in-frame sequences with V and J called. Part of the clones is not carried over; for the studies checked, unresolved V genes explain less than half of this, and the remainder is unexplained. The V and J calls and clone size are taken from that table; D and trimming were inferred from the DNA. The sample table holds about 150,000 clones, of which 60% to 80% were seen once. 1.5% to 2% of the sample lies in the top ten.

Sequencing input: PBMCs. The TCR originated in a woman under 40 in good health and CMV-seronegative. The chain is assembled from TRBV14 and TRBJ2-7, with TRBD1 matching 7 junction bases. The CDR3 reads CASSPTGAVGEQYF. The nucleotides are TGTGCCAGCAGCCCAACAGGGGCTGTGGGCGAGCAGTACTTC.